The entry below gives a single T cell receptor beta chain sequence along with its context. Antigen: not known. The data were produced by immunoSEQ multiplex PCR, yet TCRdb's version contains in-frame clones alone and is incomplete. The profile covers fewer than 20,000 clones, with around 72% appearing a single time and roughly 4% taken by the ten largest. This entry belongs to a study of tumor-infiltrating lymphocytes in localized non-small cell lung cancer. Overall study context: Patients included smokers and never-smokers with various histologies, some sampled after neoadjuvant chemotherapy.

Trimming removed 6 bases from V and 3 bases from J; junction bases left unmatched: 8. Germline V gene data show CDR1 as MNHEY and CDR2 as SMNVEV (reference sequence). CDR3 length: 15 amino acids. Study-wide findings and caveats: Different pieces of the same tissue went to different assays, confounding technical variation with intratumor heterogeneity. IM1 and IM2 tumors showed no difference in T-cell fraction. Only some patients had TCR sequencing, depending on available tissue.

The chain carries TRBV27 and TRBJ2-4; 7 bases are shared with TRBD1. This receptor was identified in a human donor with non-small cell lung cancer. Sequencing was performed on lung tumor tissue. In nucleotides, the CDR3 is TGTGCCAGCAGCCCTCCCGGGACAGACAAAAACATTCAGTACTTC. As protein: CASSPPGTDKNIQYF.